This TCR beta chain comes out of a study of identical twins. TCRdb reanalysed the 5' RACE reads using MiXCR and keeps one entry per CDR3 protein. The repertoire consists of about 790,000 distinct CDR3 sequences, with roughly 20% occurring once and the leading ten covering 10% to 15%. This clonotype was seen only a few times. Its matching antigen is unknown. Study-wide results and limits: Zero-insertion findings could be partly confounded by invariant cells (MAIT and iNKT cells). Sequences that were out-of-frame, alpha and twin-shared displayed an excess of low generation probability.

All donors comprised healthy Caucasians. These data were likewise used in another study, on T cells expressing NK-cell markers.

This clonotype was obtained from a woman between 18 and 29 years old in good health. Sequences were obtained from PBMCs.

The CDR3 DNA reads TGCGCCAGCAGCTTTGGGCAGGGGCGCCACGAGCAGTACTTC. Amino acids: CASSFGQGRHEQYF. V and J are TRBV5-1 and TRBJ2-7, with D tentatively TRBD1 (6 bases). Germline CDR1 reads SGHRS; CDR2 reads YFSETQ. Trimming removed 2 bases at V and 5 bases at J, with 14 bases between. The CDR3 runs 14 residues.